The subject of this entry is one TCR beta chain. No antigen is known for it. Relative to the germline gene, one junction end is altered; a read error may explain this. This specimen belongs to a study of vaccination and CD4 T cells after COVID-19. Germline loops: CDR1 SGHRS, CDR2 YFSETQ. This CDR3 has 13 amino acids. General study results and limits: Apart from involving relatively few convalescent patients, the work omitted early post-infection timepoints.

Treatment in this sample: approximately 9-day PBMC culture with coronavirus spike peptide pools or control peptides (ViraFEST assay). After expanding antigen-specific T cells with peptide pools, ViraFEST sequenced their TCRs. Cultures used two million PBMCs per well, 7.5 to 10 IU/ml IL-2 and approximately 9.6 ug/ml peptides. Sequence data for DNA of cultured CD4+ T cells were generated by the Oncomine TCR Beta short-read assay. TCRdb used MiXCR to reprocess the PCR reads, holding one entry per CDR3 protein. In the table there are tens of thousands of distinct CDR3 sequences, less than 80% of which are singletons.

The chain couples TRBV5-1 to TRBJ2-5; TRBD1 matches at 7 bases. The sequence was collected from a human donor who had recovered from COVID-19. The sample was CD4+ T cells from blood, cultured in vitro. CDR3 sequence: CASSLGGGETQYF. The CDR3 nucleotides are TGTGCCAGCAGCCTAGGGGGCGGAGAGACCCAGTACTTC.